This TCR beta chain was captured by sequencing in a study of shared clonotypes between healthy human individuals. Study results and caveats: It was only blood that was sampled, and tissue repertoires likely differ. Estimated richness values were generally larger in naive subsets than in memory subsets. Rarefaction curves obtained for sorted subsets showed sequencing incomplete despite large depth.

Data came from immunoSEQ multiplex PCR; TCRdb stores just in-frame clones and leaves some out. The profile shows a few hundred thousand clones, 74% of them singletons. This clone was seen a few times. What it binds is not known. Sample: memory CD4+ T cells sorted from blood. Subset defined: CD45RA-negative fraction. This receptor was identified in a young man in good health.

The CDR3 spells CASSPTGLGGYF. As DNA, the CDR3 is TGTGCCAGCAGTCCAACAGGGCTCGGGGGGTACTTC. This chain joins TRBV27 and TRBJ2-7; TRBD1 or TRBD2 may be the D gene (6 bases each). V was trimmed by 5 bases and J by 12 bases, leaving 17 bases between them. This CDR3 is 12 amino acids long. The germline gives CDR1 MNHEY, CDR2 SMNVEV (reference sequence).